This T cell receptor (beta chain) was identified during a study of blood T cell repertoires in COVID-19 (dated by TCRdb to the early 2020s). Notes on the research overall: Samples covering the acute and convalescent phases of COVID-19 were provided by collaborators in the United States, Italy and Spain. A freely available public database, intended as a resource for researchers studying the immune response to SARS-CoV-2, is where the repertoires were released. Nearly every sample came with metadata listing a de-identified subject ID, COVID-19 status, age in years and sex. Deeply sampled blood TCRbeta repertoires from subjects exposed to, actively infected with, or recovered from COVID-19 were included in the dataset. Where available, HLA class I and class II types were obtained from metadata supplied by the sample provider rather than from assay-based typing. Samples came from the ongoing ImmuneRACE study (first 160 participants) plus 1,254 subjects from 6 global collaborators. The prospective study material was composed of cDNA or gDNA derived from T cells, B-cell-depleted T cells, or PBMCs. The paper's findings and limits, for the study overall: Clinical and demographic metadata were provided uncurated, with the amount varying by source and participant.

Measured from the cysteine to the phenylalanine, the CDR3 is 16 residues long. The sequence is cut down to CDR3 DNA, 48 bases in frame from base 1. Trimming takes 3 bases from V and 6 bases from J, and the germline ends sit 17 bases apart. The germline V gene gives CDR1 as SGHNT and CDR2 as YENEEA. TCRbeta CDR3 regions were amplified from genomic DNA by means of the immunoSEQ Assay, a bias-controlled multiplex PCR. In the paper's pipeline: The number of nucleated cells in each sample was estimated from the amplification of reference gene primers within the assay. To quantify the absolute abundance of each unique TCRbeta CDR3 rearrangement, sequence reads were collapsed and filtered. For each sample, productive Simpson clonality was calculated by taking the square root of Simpson's diversity index across productive rearrangements. TCRdb took this table from immuneACCESS and kept in-frame rearrangements with V and J called. Such tables lack part of the clones; where checked against another copy, unresolved V genes explain under half of the gap, and the rest is unexplained. V and J calls and clone size come straight from that table; D and trimming were deduced from the DNA. The sample contains about 50,000 clones, over 75% of them found a single time. The top ten constitute approximately 15% of the sample.

The collaborating institutions used their own protocols to collect whole blood in K2EDTA tubes. Collaborator samples were shipped for TCRbeta analysis as frozen whole blood, isolated PBMCs, or DNA extracted from either sample type. On this clone itself: Its cognate antigen has yet to be identified. Base qualities are not recorded, but no much larger clone differs from it by a single base.

This TCR derives from a human donor with active COVID-19. The donor label of this sample is uncertain. The rearranged chain carries TRBV11-3 and TRBJ1-4; a tentative D match to TRBD1 spans 5 bases. The specimen sequenced was peripheral blood. For the CDR3, the sequence is CASSFNGAPGDEKLFF. In nucleotide form, the sequence is TGTGCCAGCAGCTTCAACGGGGCACCGGGGGATGAAAAACTGTTTTTT.